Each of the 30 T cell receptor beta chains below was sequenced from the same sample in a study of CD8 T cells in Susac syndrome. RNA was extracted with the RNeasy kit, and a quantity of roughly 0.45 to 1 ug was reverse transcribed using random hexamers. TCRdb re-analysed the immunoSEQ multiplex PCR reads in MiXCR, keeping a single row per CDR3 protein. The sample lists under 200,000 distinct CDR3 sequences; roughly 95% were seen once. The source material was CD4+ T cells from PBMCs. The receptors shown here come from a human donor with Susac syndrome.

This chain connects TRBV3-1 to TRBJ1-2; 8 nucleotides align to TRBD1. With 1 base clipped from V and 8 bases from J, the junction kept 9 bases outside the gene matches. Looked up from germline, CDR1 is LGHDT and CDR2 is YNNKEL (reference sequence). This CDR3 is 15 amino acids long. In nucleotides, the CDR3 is TGTGCCAGCAGCCAAGGAGACAGGGGCCGGCGAGGCTACACCTTC. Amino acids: CASSQGDRGRRGYTF.

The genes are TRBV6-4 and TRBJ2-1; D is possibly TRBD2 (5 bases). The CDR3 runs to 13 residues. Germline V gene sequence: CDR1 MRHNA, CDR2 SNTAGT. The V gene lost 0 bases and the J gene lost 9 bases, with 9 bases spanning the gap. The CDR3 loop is CASSDSGLGEQFF. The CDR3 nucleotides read TGTGCCAGCAGTGACTCCGGACTGGGTGAGCAGTTCTTC.

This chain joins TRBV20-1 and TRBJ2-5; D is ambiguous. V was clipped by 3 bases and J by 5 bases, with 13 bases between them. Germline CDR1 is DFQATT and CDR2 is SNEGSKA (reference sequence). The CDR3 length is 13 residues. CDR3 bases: TGCAGTGCTAGGAAGGGATACGGGGAGACCCAGTACTTC. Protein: CSARKGYGETQYF.

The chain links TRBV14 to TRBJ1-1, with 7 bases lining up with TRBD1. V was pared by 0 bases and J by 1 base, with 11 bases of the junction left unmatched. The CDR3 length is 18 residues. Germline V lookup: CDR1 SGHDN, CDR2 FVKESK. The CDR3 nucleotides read TGTGCCAGCAGCCAAGACGTGGGGCGAAGGGGGCCGAACACTGAAGCTTTCTTT. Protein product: CASSQDVGRRGPNTEAFF.

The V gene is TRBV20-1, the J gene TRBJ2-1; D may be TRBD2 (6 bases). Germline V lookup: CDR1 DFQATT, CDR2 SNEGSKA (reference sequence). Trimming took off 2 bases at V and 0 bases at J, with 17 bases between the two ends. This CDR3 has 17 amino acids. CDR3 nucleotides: TGCAGTGCTAGACCAATCCAGGGACTCGCCTCCTACAATGAGCAGTTCTTC. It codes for CSARPIQGLASYNEQFF.

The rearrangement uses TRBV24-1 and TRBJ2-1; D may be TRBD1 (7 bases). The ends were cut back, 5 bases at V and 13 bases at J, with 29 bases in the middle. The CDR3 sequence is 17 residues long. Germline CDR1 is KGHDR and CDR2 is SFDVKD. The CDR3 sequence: CATSADTTGVLGGPQFF. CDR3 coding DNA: TGTGCCACCAGTGCCGACACTACAGGGGTTTTGGGGGGCCCCCAGTTCTTC.

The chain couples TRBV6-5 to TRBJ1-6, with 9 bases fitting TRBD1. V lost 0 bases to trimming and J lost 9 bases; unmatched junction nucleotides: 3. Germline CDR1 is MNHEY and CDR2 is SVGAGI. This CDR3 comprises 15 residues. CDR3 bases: TGTGCCAGCAGTTACTCGGAGACAGGGGGTTCACCCCTCCACTTT. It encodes CASSYSETGGSPLHF.

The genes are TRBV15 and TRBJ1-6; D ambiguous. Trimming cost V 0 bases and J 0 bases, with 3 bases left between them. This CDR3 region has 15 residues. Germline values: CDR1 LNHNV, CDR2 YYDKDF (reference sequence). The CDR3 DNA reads TGTGCCACCAGCAGAGACCCCTCCTATAATTCACCCCTCCACTTT. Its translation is CATSRDPSYNSPLHF.

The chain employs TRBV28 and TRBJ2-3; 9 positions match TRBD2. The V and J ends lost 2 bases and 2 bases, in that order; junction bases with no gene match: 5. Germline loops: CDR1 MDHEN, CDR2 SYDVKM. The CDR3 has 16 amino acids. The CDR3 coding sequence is TGTGCCAGCAGTTTACAAGCGGGAGGCTTCACAGATACGCAGTATTTT. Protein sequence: CASSLQAGGFTDTQYF.

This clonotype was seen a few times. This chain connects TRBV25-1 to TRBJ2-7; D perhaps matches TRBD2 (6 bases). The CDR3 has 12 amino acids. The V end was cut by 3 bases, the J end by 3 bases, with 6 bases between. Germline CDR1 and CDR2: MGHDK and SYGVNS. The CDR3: CASSETSYEQYF. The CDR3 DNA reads TGTGCCAGCAGTGAGACTAGCTACGAGCAGTACTTC.

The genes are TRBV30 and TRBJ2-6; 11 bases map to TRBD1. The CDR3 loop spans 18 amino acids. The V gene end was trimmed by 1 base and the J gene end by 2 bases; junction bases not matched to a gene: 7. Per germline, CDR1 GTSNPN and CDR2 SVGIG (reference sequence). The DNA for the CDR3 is TGTGCCTGGAGTGACTCCGGGACAGGGGGGACTGGGGCCAACGTCCTGACTTTC. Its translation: CAWSDSGTGGTGANVLTF.

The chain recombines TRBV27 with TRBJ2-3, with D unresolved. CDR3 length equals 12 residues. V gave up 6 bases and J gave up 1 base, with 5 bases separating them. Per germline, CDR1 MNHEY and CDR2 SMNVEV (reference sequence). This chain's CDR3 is CASRQRTDTQYF. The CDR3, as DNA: TGTGCCAGCAGGCAGCGCACAGATACGCAGTATTTT.

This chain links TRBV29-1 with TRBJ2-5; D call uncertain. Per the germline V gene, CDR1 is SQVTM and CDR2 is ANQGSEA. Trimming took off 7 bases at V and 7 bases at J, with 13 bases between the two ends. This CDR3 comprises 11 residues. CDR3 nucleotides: TGCAGCGGTAGCCGAGACGGGACCCAGTACTTC. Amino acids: CSGSRDGTQYF.

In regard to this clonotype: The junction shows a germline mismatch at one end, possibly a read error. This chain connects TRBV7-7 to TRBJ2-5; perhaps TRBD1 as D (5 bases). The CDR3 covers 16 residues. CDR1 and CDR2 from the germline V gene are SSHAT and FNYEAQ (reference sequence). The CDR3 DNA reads TGTGCTAGCAGACCTCACCCTGGGGCAGCCCAAGAGACCCAGTACTTC. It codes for CASRPHPGAAQETQYF.

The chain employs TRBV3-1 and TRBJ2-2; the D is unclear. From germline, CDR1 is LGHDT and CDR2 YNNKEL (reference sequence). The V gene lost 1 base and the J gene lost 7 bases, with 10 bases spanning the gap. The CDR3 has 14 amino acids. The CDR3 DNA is TGTGCCAGCAGCCAAGGGCAGTGGTTCGGGGAGCTGTTTTTT. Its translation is CASSQGQWFGELFF.

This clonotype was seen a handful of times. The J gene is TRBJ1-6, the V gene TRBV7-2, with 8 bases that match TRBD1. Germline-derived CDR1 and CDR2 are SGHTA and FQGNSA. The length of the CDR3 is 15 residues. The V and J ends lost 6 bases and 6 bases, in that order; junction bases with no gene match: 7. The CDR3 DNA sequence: TGTGCCAGCAGTCTACTTGGACAGGGTAATTCACCCCTCCACTTT. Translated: CASSLLGQGNSPLHF.

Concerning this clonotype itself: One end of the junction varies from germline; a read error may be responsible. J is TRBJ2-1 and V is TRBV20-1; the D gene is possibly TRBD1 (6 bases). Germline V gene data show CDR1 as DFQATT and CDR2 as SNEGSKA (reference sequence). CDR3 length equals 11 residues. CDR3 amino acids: CSARRGTESVF. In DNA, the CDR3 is TGCAGTGCTAGAAGGGGGACGGAGTCGGTCTTC.

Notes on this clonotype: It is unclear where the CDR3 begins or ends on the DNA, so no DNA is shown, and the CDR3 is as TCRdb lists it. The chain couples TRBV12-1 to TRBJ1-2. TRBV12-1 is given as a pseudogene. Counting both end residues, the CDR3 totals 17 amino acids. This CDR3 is CASSFAPGAYGDCGYTF.

CDR3 protein: CSGSGPWIGYTF. The CDR3 region has the DNA TGCAGCGGGTCAGGGCCGTGGATTGGCTACACCTTC. The chain employs TRBV29-1 and TRBJ1-2, with D perhaps matching TRBD1 (5 bases). Germline V gene lookup returns CDR1 SQVTM and CDR2 ANQGSEA. The CDR3 covers 12 residues. Deletions cut 7 bases from V and 7 bases from J, with 16 bases between.

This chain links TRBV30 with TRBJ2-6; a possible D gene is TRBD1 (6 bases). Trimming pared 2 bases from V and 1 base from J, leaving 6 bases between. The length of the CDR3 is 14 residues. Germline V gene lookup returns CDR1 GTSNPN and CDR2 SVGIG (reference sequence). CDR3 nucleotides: TGTGCCTGGAGTACAGGGTCTGGGGCCAACGTCCTGACTTTC. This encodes CAWSTGSGANVLTF.

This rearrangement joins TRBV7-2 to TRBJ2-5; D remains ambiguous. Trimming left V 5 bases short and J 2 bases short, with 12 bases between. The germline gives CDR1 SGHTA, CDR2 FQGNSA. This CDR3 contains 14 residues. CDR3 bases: TGTGCCAGCAGCCGGAGTAGGTTACAAGAGACCCAGTACTTC. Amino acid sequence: CASSRSRLQETQYF.

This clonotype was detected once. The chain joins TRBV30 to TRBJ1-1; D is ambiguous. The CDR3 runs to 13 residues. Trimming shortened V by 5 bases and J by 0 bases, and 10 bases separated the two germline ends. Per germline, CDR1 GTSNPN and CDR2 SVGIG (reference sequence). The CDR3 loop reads CAWRRKLNTEAFF. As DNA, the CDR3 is TGTGCCTGGCGCAGGAAATTGAACACTGAAGCTTTCTTT.

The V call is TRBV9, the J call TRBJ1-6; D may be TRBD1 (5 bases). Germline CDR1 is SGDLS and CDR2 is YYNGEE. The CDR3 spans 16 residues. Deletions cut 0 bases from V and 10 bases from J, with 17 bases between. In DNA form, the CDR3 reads TGTGCCAGCAGCGTAGAATTCAGGGCGGCGGGGTCACCCCTCCACTTT. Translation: CASSVEFRAAGSPLHF.

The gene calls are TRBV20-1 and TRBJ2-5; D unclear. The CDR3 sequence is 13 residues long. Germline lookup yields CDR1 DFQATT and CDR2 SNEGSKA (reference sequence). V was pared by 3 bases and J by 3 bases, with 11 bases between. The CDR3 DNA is TGCAGTGCTAGCTTTAGATCCGAAGAGACCCAGTACTTC. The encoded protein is CSASFRSEETQYF.

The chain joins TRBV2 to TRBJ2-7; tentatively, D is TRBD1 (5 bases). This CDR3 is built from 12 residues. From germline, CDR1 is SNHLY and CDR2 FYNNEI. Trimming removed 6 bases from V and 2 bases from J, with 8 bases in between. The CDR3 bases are TGTGCCAGCAGCACAGGAGCCTACGAGCAGTACTTC. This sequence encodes CASSTGAYEQYF.

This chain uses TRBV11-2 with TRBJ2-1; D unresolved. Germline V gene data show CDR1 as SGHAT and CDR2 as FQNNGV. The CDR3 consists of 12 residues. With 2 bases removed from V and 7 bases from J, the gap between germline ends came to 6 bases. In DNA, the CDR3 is TGTGCCAGCAGCTTAATCTATAATGAGCAGTTCTTC. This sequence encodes CASSLIYNEQFF.

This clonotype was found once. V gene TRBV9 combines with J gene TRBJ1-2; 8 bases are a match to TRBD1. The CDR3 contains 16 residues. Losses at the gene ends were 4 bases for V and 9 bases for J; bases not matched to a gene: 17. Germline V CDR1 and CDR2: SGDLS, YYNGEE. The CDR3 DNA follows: TGTGCCAGCAGCCCTACTTCCGGGACAGGCCGTGGGAGCTACACCTTC. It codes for CASSPTSGTGRGSYTF.

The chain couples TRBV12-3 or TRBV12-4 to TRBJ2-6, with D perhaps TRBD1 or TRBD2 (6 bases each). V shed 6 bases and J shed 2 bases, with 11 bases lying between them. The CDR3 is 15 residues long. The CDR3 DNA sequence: TGTGCCAGCAGGCTAGGGGGGACTGGGGCCAACGTCCTGACTTTC. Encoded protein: CASRLGGTGANVLTF.

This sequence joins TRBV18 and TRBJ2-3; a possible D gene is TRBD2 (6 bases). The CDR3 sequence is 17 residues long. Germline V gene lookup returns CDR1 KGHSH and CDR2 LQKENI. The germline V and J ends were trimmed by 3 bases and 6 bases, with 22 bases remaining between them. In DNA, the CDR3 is TGTGCCAGCTCACCGACTACTAGCCGAACCTCGGGGGATACGCAGTATTTT. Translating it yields CASSPTTSRTSGDTQYF.

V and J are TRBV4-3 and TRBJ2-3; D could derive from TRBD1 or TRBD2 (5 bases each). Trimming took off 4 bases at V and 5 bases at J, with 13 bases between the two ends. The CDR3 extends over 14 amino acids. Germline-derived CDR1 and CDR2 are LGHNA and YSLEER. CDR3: CASSPGTGGDTQYF. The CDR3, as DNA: TGCGCCAGCAGCCCCGGGACCGGAGGAGATACGCAGTATTTT.